This TCR beta chain was profiled in a study of blood T cell repertoires in COVID-19. The overall study: Acute-phase and convalescent COVID-19 samples originated in the United States, Italy and Spain. From T cells, B-cell-depleted T cells, or PBMCs came the material, which was cDNA or gDNA.

As handled by the study authors: Reference gene primer amplification gave nucleated cell count estimates. TCRdb's table, derived via immunoSEQ multiplex PCR, lists solely in-frame clones and lacks some. V and J calls plus clone size are reproduced from that table; the DNA served to infer D and trimming. The sample shows under 300,000 clones, around 81% of them seen only once. V lost 5 bases, J lost 6 bases, and 13 bases lay in between. Per germline, CDR1 SEHNR and CDR2 FQNEAQ (reference sequence). This CDR3 spans 13 amino acids. Sequenced: peripheral blood. The rearrangement joins TRBV7-9 to TRBJ1-2, with a weak D call TRBD1 (5 bases). The sequence derives from a woman in her fifties or sixties with active or convalescent COVID-19. The CDR3 DNA reads as TGTGCCAGCAGCCCGGGGGGAGTAGATGGCTACACCTTC. Residues: CASSPGGVDGYTF.